The present T cell receptor (beta chain) was sequenced within a study of long-term antiretroviral therapy in people with HIV. The CDR3 has 14 amino acids. The germline V gene has CDR1 MGHRA and CDR2 YSYEKL. V was pared by 3 bases and J by 0 bases, with 5 bases between. Survey-level immunoSEQ v3.0 assays were run. Assay used: immunoSEQ multiplex PCR; TCRdb lists only in-frame clones, some missing. The sample comprises about 13,000 clones, more than 80% of which are singletons, and around 13% rests with the top ten. Specimen: unsorted PBMCs, collected 3.2 years before starting antiretroviral therapy. The chain is built from TRBV4-1 and TRBJ2-2; either TRBD1 or TRBD2 may supply D (5 bases each). This receptor was taken from a man between 35 and 55 years old with HIV. As DNA, the CDR3 is TGCGCCAGCAGCCAGGGGGCGAACACCGGGGAGCTGTTTTTT. Its protein product is CASSQGANTGELFF.